Below, 22 T cell receptor beta chains from the same sample are listed, as sequenced in a study of T cell changes during pregnancy in multiple sclerosis. Assay used: immunoSEQ multiplex PCR; TCRdb lists only in-frame clones, some missing. The sample holds 40,000 to 50,000 clones; about 93% are singletons and the top ten take over 0.55%. The sample consisted of CD4+ T cells from peripheral blood mononuclear cells, taken in the third trimester of pregnancy. These receptors all stem from a female donor with multiple sclerosis, enrolled in a pregnancy study.

V usage is TRBV6-1 and J usage is TRBJ1-4; D might be TRBD1 (5 bases). Trimming shortened V by 3 bases and J by 10 bases, and 15 bases separated the two germline ends. Germline assignment: CDR1 MNHNS and CDR2 SASEGT. The CDR3 spans 14 residues. The DNA for the CDR3 is TGTGCCAGCAGTGACGACAGATGGCGGGGAAAACTGTTTTTT. Amino acids: CASSDDRWRGKLFF.

This chain links TRBV10-2 with TRBJ1-5; 12 positions match TRBD1. Germline trimming cut 4 bases from V and 7 bases from J; bases unmatched to any gene: 8. CDR3 size: 16 residues. CDR1 and CDR2 (germline): WSHSY, SAAADI. CDR3 in amino acids: CASSAGTGGSRQPQHF. CDR3 nucleotides: TGCGCCAGCAGTGCCGGGACAGGGGGCTCCAGACAGCCCCAGCATTTT.

This chain uses TRBV29-1 with TRBJ1-2; 9 bases align to TRBD1. Germline V gene lookup returns CDR1 SQVTM and CDR2 ANQGSEA. This CDR3 contains 14 residues. Trimming at V came to 6 bases and at J to 1 base, leaving 6 bases not matched to a gene. As DNA, the CDR3 is TGCAGCGTCCCCGGACAGGGGAATAACTATGGCTACACCTTC. Translated, it gives CSVPGQGNNYGYTF.

This clone was seen once. The CDR3 DNA is TGTGCCAGCAGCCAGACAGGATCCTACGAGCAGTACTTC. It specifies CASSQTGSYEQYF. The rearrangement links TRBV28 to TRBJ2-7; perhaps TRBD1 as D (6 bases). This CDR3 is built from 13 residues. V was trimmed by 6 bases and J by 1 base, leaving 10 bases between them. CDR1 is MDHEN, CDR2 SYDVKM, per germline.

This clone was observed a single time. This chain links TRBV5-1 with TRBJ1-2; TRBD1 is a possible D gene (5 bases). V lost 4 bases and J 4 bases, leaving 17 bases between the germline ends. CDR1 SGHRS and CDR2 YFSETQ come from the germline V gene. The CDR3 has 15 amino acids. CDR3 nucleotides: TGCGCCAGCAGCCCCCTGGGGGGGACGATCTATGGCTACACCTTC. The encoded protein is CASSPLGGTIYGYTF. Full variable domain (rest looked up from reference TRBV5-1 and TRBJ1-2): KAGVTQTPRYLIKTRGQQVTLSCSPISGHRSVSWYQQTPGQGLQFLFEYFSETQRNKGNFPGRFSGRQFSNSRSEMNVSTLELGDSALYLCASSPLGGTIYGYTFGSGTRLTVV.

The chain uses TRBV27 and TRBJ2-5, with 7 bases aligning to TRBD2. This CDR3 has 14 amino acids. The germline gives CDR1 MNHEY, CDR2 SMNVEV (reference sequence). With 1 base clipped from V and 5 bases from J, the junction kept 4 bases outside the gene matches. CDR3 nucleotides: TGTGCCAGCAGTTTATATCGGGGAGGGGAGACCCAGTACTTC. Its protein product is CASSLYRGGETQYF.

The chain couples TRBV4-2 to TRBJ2-1; weak D call: TRBD2 (5 bases). V lost 1 base and J lost 3, with 10 bases in between. CDR3 size: 15 residues. CDR1 and CDR2 from the germline V gene are LGHNA and YNFKEQ. CDR3 protein: CASSQAASFYNEQFF. CDR3 DNA: TGTGCCAGCAGCCAAGCGGCTAGCTTCTACAATGAGCAGTTCTTC.

The genes are TRBV27 and TRBJ1-6; tentative D call: TRBD1 (6 bases). The CDR3 covers 15 residues. V was pared by 5 bases and J by 6 bases, with 14 bases between. The germline CDR1 and CDR2 sequences are MNHEY and SMNVEV (reference sequence). CDR3 region: CASSGQQGRNSPLHF. CDR3 bases: TGTGCCAGCAGTGGCCAACAGGGACGTAATTCACCCCTCCACTTT.

The sample holds one count of this clone. This sequence joins TRBV7-2 and TRBJ1-6, with 8 bases matching TRBD1. With V trimmed by 5 bases and J by 5 bases, 5 bases remained unmatched. Germline CDR1 SGHTA, CDR2 FQGNSA. This CDR3 has 15 amino acids. This CDR3 is CASSLDRGDNSPLHF. CDR3 bases: TGTGCCAGCAGCCTCGACAGGGGTGATAATTCACCCCTCCACTTT. The whole variable domain, filled in from reference TRBV7-2 and TRBJ1-6, reads GAGVSQSPSNKVTEKGKDVELRCDPISGHTALYWYRQSLGQGLEFLIYFQGNSAPDKSGLPSDRFSAERTGGSVSTLTIQRTQQEDSAVYLCASSLDRGDNSPLHFGNGTRLTVT.

The J gene is TRBJ1-5, the V gene TRBV28, with TRBD1 matching 12 bases. The trim removed 5 bases at V and 11 bases at J, leaving 19 bases unmatched. CDR1 MDHEN and CDR2 SYDVKM come from the germline V gene. The CDR3 length is 18 residues. CDR3 region: CASSDGTGGTYLSGTQHF. The CDR3 DNA reads TGTGCCAGCAGTGATGGGACAGGGGGCACTTATTTATCAGGGACCCAGCATTTT.

This clone appeared a single time. The chain is built from TRBV19 and TRBJ2-5; D is possibly TRBD2 (6 bases). V lost 5 bases to trimming and J lost 2 bases, with 9 bases between them. The germline CDR1 and CDR2 sequences are LNHDA and SQIVND (reference sequence). The CDR3 is 13 amino acids. For the CDR3, the DNA is TGTGCCAGTAGTGCAGGGAGGCAAGAGACCCAGTACTTC. Protein: CASSAGRQETQYF.

The rearrangement uses TRBV7-2 and TRBJ2-7, with TRBD2 as a possible D gene (6 bases). Trimming cost V 5 bases and J 7 bases, with 12 bases left between them. There are 12 residues in the CDR3. Germline V gives CDR1 SGHTA, CDR2 FQGNSA. CDR3 DNA sequence: TGTGCCAGCAGCCGGGACTCGAGGGAGCAGTACTTC. This encodes CASSRDSREQYF.

The rearrangement joins TRBV10-3 to TRBJ2-5; 15 bases line up with TRBD2. This CDR3 has 18 residues. V shed 2 bases and J 2 bases; nucleotides not matched to a gene: 6. Germline-derived CDR1 and CDR2 are ENHRY and SYGVKD. CDR3 sequence (DNA): TGTGCCATCAGTGAGCCCCCCGGACTAGCGGGAGGGCAAGAGACCCAGTACTTC. It encodes CAISEPPGLAGGQETQYF.

The chain employs TRBV28 and TRBJ1-5; the D gene is possibly TRBD1 (5 bases). V was shortened by 5 bases and J by 2 bases, with 13 bases between the two germline ends. The germline V gene encodes CDR1 MDHEN and CDR2 SYDVKM. The CDR3 runs 15 residues. In DNA form, the CDR3 reads TGTGCCAGCAGTAGCGGGGGGGAAGGCAATCAGCCCCAGCATTTT. This translates into CASSSGGEGNQPQHF.

The chain recombines TRBV30 with TRBJ2-3, with 8 nucleotides matching TRBD2. The CDR3 loop spans 15 amino acids. Looked up from germline, CDR1 is GTSNPN and CDR2 is SVGIG (reference sequence). J lost 2 bases, V lost 3 bases, and 7 bases had no gene match. The CDR3 region has the DNA TGTGCCTGGAGAACCGGGACTAGTTTCACAGATACGCAGTATTTT. Translated: CAWRTGTSFTDTQYF.

This chain connects TRBV10-3 to TRBJ2-7; 8 bases align to TRBD1. The CDR3 covers 17 residues. The germline V gene has CDR1 ENHRY and CDR2 SYGVKD. V dropped 0 bases and J dropped 4; count of bases not matched to a gene: 11. CDR3 loop: CAISESGQADVGYEQYF. The CDR3 DNA reads TGTGCCATCAGTGAGTCGGGACAGGCGGACGTCGGGTACGAGCAGTACTTC.

The V call is TRBV6-4, the J call TRBJ2-3, with TRBD1 as a possible D gene (6 bases). CDR3 size: 14 residues. The germline V gene encodes CDR1 MRHNA and CDR2 SNTAGT. Trimming cost V 3 bases and J 5 bases, with 12 bases left between them. Written as DNA, the CDR3 is TGTGCCAGCAGTGAGTCTGGGGGCAGAGATACGCAGTATTTT. As protein: CASSESGGRDTQYF.

The CDR3 here is CASSPGGSGLGTQYF. In DNA form, the CDR3 reads TGTGCCAGCAGCCCCGGCGGCTCCGGCCTTGGTACGCAGTATTTT. The chain has TRBV7-6 and TRBJ2-3; the D is unclear. This CDR3 spans 15 amino acids. The V end was cut by 5 bases, the J end by 8 bases, with 20 bases between. CDR1 is SGHVS, CDR2 FNYEAQ, per germline.

This clone was recorded only once. The rearrangement uses TRBV7-3 and TRBJ1-1; D unclear. Germline values: CDR1 SGHTA, CDR2 FQGTGA. This CDR3 has 14 amino acids. The V end lost 5 bases, the J end lost 5 bases, and 15 bases lay between the germline ends. CDR3 sequence reads: CASSPGLVGTEAFF. The CDR3 coding sequence is TGTGCCAGCAGCCCCGGCCTAGTCGGGACTGAAGCTTTCTTT.

The rearrangement links TRBV7-6 to TRBJ2-2, with D possibly matching TRBD1 (7 bases). The ends were cut back, 1 base at V and 4 bases at J, with 16 bases in the middle. Germline CDR1 and CDR2: SGHVS and FNYEAQ. The CDR3 is 17 amino acids. The CDR3: CASSLVGGGELTGELFF. CDR3 in DNA: TGTGCCAGCAGCTTAGTAGGGGGCGGGGAACTCACCGGGGAGCTGTTTTTT.

The rearrangement links TRBV19 to TRBJ2-1, with 9 bases aligning to TRBD2. After removal of 5 bases from V and 2 bases from J, the junction contained 7 bases not matched to a gene. Looked up from germline, CDR1 is LNHDA and CDR2 is SQIVND (reference sequence). The CDR3 spans 16 residues. CDR3 in DNA: TGTGCCAGTAGTTTCTTGGGACTAGCCACCTACAATGAGCAGTTCTTC. It is translated as CASSFLGLATYNEQFF.

This chain uses TRBV18 with TRBJ1-2, with 7 bases fitting TRBD1. The V gene end was trimmed by 3 bases and the J gene end by 6 bases; junction bases not matched to a gene: 4. The CDR3 is made up of 13 amino acids. Germline loops: CDR1 KGHSH, CDR2 LQKENI. In nucleotides, the CDR3 is TGTGCCAGCTCACCCGGGACAGCGGATGGCTACACCTTC. Its protein product is CASSPGTADGYTF. The whole variable domain, filled in from reference TRBV18 and TRBJ1-2, reads NAGVMQNPRHLVRRRGQEARLRCSPMKGHSHVYWYRQLPEEGLKFMVYLQKENIIDESGMPKERFSAEFPKEGPSILRIQQVVRGDSAAYFCASSPGTADGYTFGSGTRLTVV.